A selection of T cell receptor beta chains follows, all from one sample in a study of blood T cell repertoires in COVID-19. Clones were read by immunoSEQ multiplex PCR, and TCRdb kept only the in-frame ones, dropping some. The profile shows 270,000 or so clones, approximately 87% of them singletons. Sequencing was done on a sample of peripheral blood. All receptors derive from a woman in her twenties or thirties with COVID-19, enrolled during active disease. Each CDR3 is given with its conserved first and last residue. Fields, in order: CDR3 DNA, CDR3 protein, clone size, V gene, J gene, D gene, CDR3 length. D genes are given only for firm matches. Clone size is shown for a subset of rows, as once, few, many or a class of expanded clone.

CDR3nt: TGTGCCAGCAGCTACAGACTAGCGGGGTTGGGTGAGCAGTACTTC; CDR3aa: CASSYRLAGLGEQYF; abundance: .; v_gene: TRBV9; j_gene: TRBJ2-7; d_gene: TRBD2; len: 15
CDR3nt: TGTGCCAGCACCCGGACGAACAGTGAGCAGTACTTC; CDR3aa: CASTRTNSEQYF; abundance: .; v_gene: TRBV7-8; j_gene: TRBJ2-7; d_gene: .; len: 12
CDR3nt: TGTGCCAGTAGTCAAAGGGGGTTGCTTAATCAGCCCCAGCATTTT; CDR3aa: CASSQRGLLNQPQHF; abundance: .; v_gene: TRBV19; j_gene: TRBJ1-5; d_gene: .; len: 15
CDR3nt: TGTGCCAGCAGCCCATCTAGCAGCTACGAGCAGTACTTC; CDR3aa: CASSPSSSYEQYF; abundance: .; v_gene: TRBV3-1/TRBV3-2; j_gene: TRBJ2-7; d_gene: .; len: 13
CDR3nt: TGTGCCTGGAGTGAGGGGTCTGGGGCCAACGTCCTGACTTTC; CDR3aa: CAWSEGSGANVLTF; abundance: .; v_gene: TRBV30; j_gene: TRBJ2-6; d_gene: .; len: 14
CDR3nt: TGTGCCAGCAGCGTAGTTGGGGGGTACACTAGCACAGATACGCAGTATTTT; CDR3aa: CASSVVGGYTSTDTQYF; abundance: .; v_gene: TRBV9; j_gene: TRBJ2-3; d_gene: .; len: 17
CDR3nt: TGTGCCAGCAGCTTAGGTAGCGGGGGTTCGAGTGAGACCCAGTACTTC; CDR3aa: CASSLGSGGSSETQYF; abundance: few; v_gene: TRBV7-8; j_gene: TRBJ2-5; d_gene: TRBD2; len: 16
CDR3nt: TGTGCCAGCAGCTTAGCTGCGGGGACTGAAGCTTTCTTT; CDR3aa: CASSLAAGTEAFF; abundance: once; v_gene: TRBV11-3; j_gene: TRBJ1-1; d_gene: .; len: 13
CDR3nt: TGCGCCAGCAGCCAAGTAACCGGGACACCTGGAAACACCATATATTTT; CDR3aa: CASSQVTGTPGNTIYF; abundance: .; v_gene: TRBV4-1; j_gene: TRBJ1-3; d_gene: .; len: 16
CDR3nt: TGTGCCAGCGGAGGGGCAGTAGCGCAGTATTTT; CDR3aa: CASGGAVAQYF; abundance: .; v_gene: TRBV7-9; j_gene: TRBJ2-3; d_gene: .; len: 11
CDR3nt: TGTGCCAGCAGCCTCTTAGCGGGGGAGCAGTACTTC; CDR3aa: CASSLLAGEQYF; abundance: medium-sized; v_gene: TRBV7-9; j_gene: TRBJ2-7; d_gene: TRBD2; len: 12
CDR3nt: TGTGCCATCAGTGTCGGCGGGGGGCACTCCTACGAGCAGTACTTC; CDR3aa: CAISVGGGHSYEQYF; abundance: .; v_gene: TRBV10-3; j_gene: TRBJ2-7; d_gene: TRBD2; len: 15
CDR3nt: TGTGCCAGCAGCTCTCCGGGCAGGGAATGGAAATACGAGCAGTACTTC; CDR3aa: CASSSPGREWKYEQYF; abundance: .; v_gene: TRBV5-6; j_gene: TRBJ2-7; d_gene: .; len: 16
CDR3nt: TGTGCCAGCATGATTGGAGGCGGGTTAGGAAGTGAGCAGTTCTTC; CDR3aa: CASMIGGGLGSEQFF; abundance: .; v_gene: TRBV27; j_gene: TRBJ2-1; d_gene: .; len: 15
CDR3nt: TGTGCCAGCAGCGGACGACAGGCCCTCTATGGCTACACCTTC; CDR3aa: CASSGRQALYGYTF; abundance: .; v_gene: TRBV9; j_gene: TRBJ1-2; d_gene: .; len: 14
CDR3nt: TGTGCCAGCAGTTTATTCGGGGTGGGGACCCAGTACTTC; CDR3aa: CASSLFGVGTQYF; abundance: .; v_gene: TRBV27; j_gene: TRBJ2-5; d_gene: .; len: 13
CDR3nt: TGCGCCAGCAGCCCCGACGGGACTAAAAATGAAAAACTGTTTTTT; CDR3aa: CASSPDGTKNEKLFF; abundance: .; v_gene: TRBV5-1; j_gene: TRBJ1-4; d_gene: .; len: 15
CDR3nt: TGCGCCAGCAGACTCAGGCAGGTTAATTCACCCCTCCACTTT; CDR3aa: CASRLRQVNSPLHF; abundance: .; v_gene: TRBV5-1; j_gene: TRBJ1-6; d_gene: .; len: 14
CDR3nt: TGTGCCAGCAGACCAGACAGGGGGTATGGCTACACCTTC; CDR3aa: CASRPDRGYGYTF; abundance: .; v_gene: TRBV6-5; j_gene: TRBJ1-2; d_gene: TRBD1; len: 13
CDR3nt: TGCGCCAGCAGTGCGGAGTTCACAGATACGCAGTATTTT; CDR3aa: CASSAEFTDTQYF; abundance: few; v_gene: TRBV5-1; j_gene: TRBJ2-3; d_gene: .; len: 13
CDR3nt: TGCGCCAGCAGCCAAGGTGGACTAGCGGGGCGGCCATTCGGTGAGCAGTTCTTC; CDR3aa: CASSQGGLAGRPFGEQFF; abundance: .; v_gene: TRBV4-1; j_gene: TRBJ2-1; d_gene: TRBD2; len: 18
CDR3nt: TGTGCCAGCAGTTACGAGGTACGGGAAAAACTGTTTTTT; CDR3aa: CASSYEVREKLFF; abundance: .; v_gene: TRBV28; j_gene: TRBJ1-4; d_gene: .; len: 13
CDR3nt: TGTGCCAGCAGCTTACGCGTCGAGCAGTACTTC; CDR3aa: CASSLRVEQYF; abundance: .; v_gene: TRBV11-2; j_gene: TRBJ2-7; d_gene: .; len: 11
CDR3nt: TGTGCCAGCAGTTATTCACGGGGGGGCGGCGGGGAGCTGTTTTTT; CDR3aa: CASSYSRGGGGELFF; abundance: .; v_gene: TRBV6-5; j_gene: TRBJ2-2; d_gene: TRBD2; len: 15
CDR3nt: TGTGCCAGTAGTATCGAGGGGGAACCTAAAAGGGCCCAGCATTTT; CDR3aa: CASSIEGEPKRAQHF; abundance: .; v_gene: TRBV19; j_gene: TRBJ1-5; d_gene: .; len: 15
CDR3nt: TGCGCCAGCAGCCATCGATCATACAGGGGCGAGGGCACCGGGGAGCTGTTTTTT; CDR3aa: CASSHRSYRGEGTGELFF; abundance: once; v_gene: TRBV4-1; j_gene: TRBJ2-2; d_gene: TRBD1; len: 18
CDR3nt: TGTGCCACTCGGCCATCCGGGACAGGGGTTCGAGAAAAACTGTTTTTT; CDR3aa: CATRPSGTGVREKLFF; abundance: .; v_gene: TRBV19; j_gene: TRBJ1-4; d_gene: TRBD1; len: 16
CDR3nt: TGCGCCAGCGGACTTTGGGACAGCAACTATGGCTACACCTTC; CDR3aa: CASGLWDSNYGYTF; abundance: .; v_gene: TRBV5-1; j_gene: TRBJ1-2; d_gene: TRBD1; len: 14
CDR3nt: TGTGCCAGCAGCCAAGATCAGGGCTGGGGCAATCAGCCCCAGCATTTT; CDR3aa: CASSQDQGWGNQPQHF; abundance: .; v_gene: TRBV4-2; j_gene: TRBJ1-5; d_gene: .; len: 16
CDR3nt: TGTGCCAGCCAACCAGCCCCGGGACTAGCAGGCTCCTACGAGCAGTACTTC; CDR3aa: CASQPAPGLAGSYEQYF; abundance: few; v_gene: TRBV27; j_gene: TRBJ2-7; d_gene: TRBD2; len: 17
CDR3nt: TGCAGTGCAAAGAGGTCGGATGAGCAGTTCTTC; CDR3aa: CSAKRSDEQFF; abundance: .; v_gene: TRBV20-1; j_gene: TRBJ2-1; d_gene: .; len: 11
CDR3nt: TGTGCCAGCGGAGAAGGACAGGTCGGGAACACCATATATTTT; CDR3aa: CASGEGQVGNTIYF; abundance: .; v_gene: TRBV9; j_gene: TRBJ1-3; d_gene: TRBD1; len: 14
CDR3nt: TGTGCCAGCAGCTTCGAGCGGGGGGGTATCGAGCAGTACTTC; CDR3aa: CASSFERGGIEQYF; abundance: .; v_gene: TRBV7-2; j_gene: TRBJ2-7; d_gene: TRBD2; len: 14
CDR3nt: TGTGCCAGCAGCGGCTCGATGAACTATGGCTACACCTTC; CDR3aa: CASSGSMNYGYTF; abundance: .; v_gene: TRBV7-9; j_gene: TRBJ1-2; d_gene: .; len: 13
CDR3nt: TGTGCCAGCACTGGCCAGGGGGAATATGGCTACACCTTC; CDR3aa: CASTGQGEYGYTF; abundance: .; v_gene: TRBV27; j_gene: TRBJ1-2; d_gene: TRBD1; len: 13